This T cell receptor beta chain was observed in a study of post-analysis software for immune sequencing data. Study-wide points: Elevated frequency relative to controls characterized several TRBV segments in patients, TRBV5-6, TRBV5-1 and TRBV20-1 among them. A significant reduction in normalized Chao1 diversity was observed in multiple sclerosis patients versus controls.

This clonotype came up a few times. Its antigen is unknown. Germline-derived CDR1 and CDR2 are SGHTA and FQGNSA. The CDR3 is made up of 13 amino acids. Between the trimmed V and J ends, which lost 8 bases and 7 bases, there was a span of 18 bases. Incorporated into the TCR beta cDNA libraries were unique molecular identifiers, which served to reduce PCR and sequencing biases. One entry per CDR3 protein results from TCRdb running MiXCR on the PCR reads. The sample holds hundreds of thousands of distinct CDR3 sequences, roughly 29% seen once. This chain uses TRBV7-2 with TRBJ2-7; D is ambiguous. Material: blood. This receptor was obtained from a girl aged 5 to 17 with multiple sclerosis. CDR3 amino acids: CASGRARYTEQYF. The CDR3 bases are TGTGCCAGCGGACGGGCCCGGTATACGGAGCAGTACTTC.